The rows below give T cell receptor beta chains drawn from one sample of a study of cytomegalovirus exposure and HLA in healthy donors. Profiled with immunoSEQ multiplex PCR; TCRdb holds only in-frame clones, not every one. The specimen's table records some 110,000 clones. The sample comprised PBMCs. The receptors stem from a man aged 35 to 55 in good health and CMV-seronegative. Both conserved end residues are part of each CDR3. Each record gives: J gene, D gene, V gene, CDR3 protein, CDR3 DNA. D genes are given only for firm matches.

j_gene: TRBJ1-2
d_gene: .
v_gene: TRBV6-1
CDR3aa: CAITDRNYGYTF
CDR3nt: TGTGCCATAACAGACAGGAACTATGGCTACACCTTC

j_gene: TRBJ2-7
d_gene: TRBD1
v_gene: TRBV9
CDR3aa: CASSVAQGSSYEQYF
CDR3nt: TGTGCCAGCAGCGTAGCACAGGGGAGCTCCTACGAGCAGTACTTC

j_gene: TRBJ1-4
d_gene: .
v_gene: TRBV19
CDR3aa: CASSLAGSIGTNEKLFF
CDR3nt: TGTGCCAGTAGTCTCGCGGGCAGCATAGGGACTAATGAAAAACTGTTTTTT

j_gene: TRBJ2-1
d_gene: TRBD1
v_gene: TRBV25-1
CDR3aa: CASSVGTGVSEQFF
CDR3nt: TGTGCCAGCAGTGTCGGGACAGGGGTCAGTGAGCAGTTCTTC

j_gene: TRBJ2-3
d_gene: TRBD1
v_gene: TRBV27
CDR3aa: CASSPSGTGRVGTQYF
CDR3nt: TGTGCCAGCAGTCCCAGTGGGACAGGGAGAGTGGGTACGCAGTATTTT

j_gene: TRBJ2-3
d_gene: TRBD2
v_gene: TRBV7-2
CDR3aa: CASSTLAGRTDTQYF
CDR3nt: TGTGCCAGCAGCACACTAGCGGGAAGGACAGATACGCAGTATTTT

j_gene: TRBJ1-1
d_gene: .
v_gene: TRBV6-5
CDR3aa: CASSSQGNTEAFF
CDR3nt: TGTGCCAGCAGTTCTCAGGGGAACACTGAAGCTTTCTTT

j_gene: TRBJ2-3
d_gene: TRBD2
v_gene: TRBV5-1
CDR3aa: CASGVGLAGGVSGTQYF
CDR3nt: TGCGCCAGTGGGGTCGGACTAGCGGGAGGAGTCAGTGGTACGCAGTATTTT

j_gene: TRBJ2-5
d_gene: .
v_gene: TRBV5-4
CDR3aa: CASSAWPLSQTGGSGETQYF
CDR3nt: TGTGCCAGCTCGGCTTGGCCCCTCTCCCAGACAGGCGGGTCAGGGGAGACCCAGTACTTC

j_gene: TRBJ2-7
d_gene: TRBD2
v_gene: TRBV7-2
CDR3aa: CASSPGTSGRALPYEQYF
CDR3nt: TGTGCCAGCAGCCCTGGGACTAGCGGGAGGGCTCTCCCTTACGAGCAGTACTTC

j_gene: TRBJ2-7
d_gene: TRBD1
v_gene: TRBV7-9
CDR3aa: CASSHPGQVVYEQYF
CDR3nt: TGTGCCAGCAGCCATCCCGGACAGGTAGTTTACGAGCAGTACTTC